This T cell receptor beta chain was sequenced during a study of metastatic and nonmetastatic thyroid tumors. Study as a whole: Where malignant and benign thyroid patients were concerned, repertoires were compared across blood and tumor or nodule tissue. Study conclusions and caveats: Patients with malignant thyroid tumors reportedly had significantly higher TCR beta diversity than those with benign nodules, in blood and tumor.

Original processing notes: The study built a papillary thyroid cancer distant-metastasis classifier from CDR3 differences across clinicopathological groups. With MiXCR, TCRdb called clones anew from the PCR reads. These V and J calls derive from TCRdb rather than the authors' analysis. Here the sample spans roughly 48,000 clones, more than 20% being singletons. The CDR3 loop spans 13 amino acids. Germline CDR1 and CDR2: LGHNA and YSLEER. The germline V and J ends were trimmed by 1 base and 4 bases, with 5 bases remaining between them. Thyroid surgery was preceded by no treatment in any patient. As for this clone: Its cognate antigen is unknown.

The TCR sequence derives from a male donor with papillary thyroid cancer or a benign thyroid nodule (not recorded which). Some clones in this sample may be carry-over from other donors' samples. The sequenced sample consisted of blood. The genes are TRBV4-3 and TRBJ1-3; D ambiguous. CDR3 coding DNA: TGCGCCAGCAGCCAAGGTCACGGAAACACCATATATTTT. This translates into CASSQGHGNTIYF.